Listed below are T cell receptor beta chains from one sample, sequenced in a study of shared clonotypes between healthy human individuals. Some clones are missing from TCRdb's copy, which holds only in-frame ones; the method was immunoSEQ multiplex PCR. The sample shows 2 million to 2.5 million clones, approximately 94% of them seen only once. Specimen: naive CD4+ T cells sorted from blood. These TCRs come from a man younger than 30 in good health. Each CDR3 is given with its conserved first and last residue. The D gene is left open where the match is weak. Expanded clones are given a class, and other clones once, few, many or no size at all.

d_gene: -; j_gene: TRBJ2-1; v_gene: TRBV5-1; abundance: -; CDR3nt: TGCGCCAGCAGCTTGGTTTTGAGCGGTAAGCAGTTCTTC; CDR3aa: CASSLVLSGKQFF
d_gene: -; j_gene: TRBJ1-1; v_gene: TRBV7-6; abundance: -; CDR3nt: TGTGCCAGCAGCTTATTCGCATCCAGTGAAGCTTTCTTT; CDR3aa: CASSLFASSEAFF
d_gene: -; j_gene: TRBJ2-7; v_gene: TRBV7-9; abundance: -; CDR3nt: TGTGCCAGCAGCTTATCAGGACAAAGCTCCTACGAGCAGTACTTC; CDR3aa: CASSLSGQSSYEQYF
d_gene: -; j_gene: TRBJ2-5; v_gene: TRBV6-5; abundance: -; CDR3nt: TGTGCCAGCACACAGGCTAGTGGGACCCAGTACTTC; CDR3aa: CASTQASGTQYF
d_gene: TRBD1; j_gene: TRBJ2-7; v_gene: TRBV27; abundance: -; CDR3nt: TGTGCCAGCAGCCCCGAGGGACAGGGGGATGCCTACGAGCAGTACTTC; CDR3aa: CASSPEGQGDAYEQYF
d_gene: -; j_gene: TRBJ2-3; v_gene: TRBV7-9; abundance: -; CDR3nt: TGTGCCAGCAGCTTAAGTGGGAGCACTAGCACAGATACGCAGTATTTT; CDR3aa: CASSLSGSTSTDTQYF
d_gene: -; j_gene: TRBJ2-1; v_gene: TRBV5-6; abundance: -; CDR3nt: TGTGCCAGCAGCTTGGCCGGACTGATCAATGAGCAGTTCTTC; CDR3aa: CASSLAGLINEQFF
d_gene: -; j_gene: TRBJ1-5; v_gene: TRBV28; abundance: once; CDR3nt: TGTGCCAGCAGTTTACGGGATCAGCCCCAGCATTTT; CDR3aa: CASSLRDQPQHF
d_gene: -; j_gene: TRBJ2-3; v_gene: TRBV6-6; abundance: -; CDR3nt: TGTGCCAGCAGTTACGGGACGTACACAGATACGCAGTATTTT; CDR3aa: CASSYGTYTDTQYF
d_gene: -; j_gene: TRBJ2-7; v_gene: TRBV7-2; abundance: once; CDR3nt: TGTGCCAGCAGCGTAGACATGGGGTATTTACCCTACGAGCAGTACTTC; CDR3aa: CASSVDMGYLPYEQYF
d_gene: TRBD1; j_gene: TRBJ1-5; v_gene: TRBV5-6; abundance: -; CDR3nt: TGTGCCAGCAATATGGACAGGGTAAGCCAGCATTTT; CDR3aa: CASNMDRVSQHF
d_gene: -; j_gene: TRBJ1-1; v_gene: TRBV2; abundance: -; CDR3nt: TGTGCCAGCGCCCCAGGGCGGATCATGAACACTGAAGCTTTCTTT; CDR3aa: CASAPGRIMNTEAFF
d_gene: -; j_gene: TRBJ2-5; v_gene: TRBV5-1; abundance: -; CDR3nt: TGCGCCAGCAGCTTACTAGCTGGCCAAGAGACCCAGTACTTC; CDR3aa: CASSLLAGQETQYF
d_gene: -; j_gene: TRBJ1-2; v_gene: TRBV27; abundance: once; CDR3nt: TGTGCCAGCAGTTTATCCCAGGCCCATGGCTACACCTTC; CDR3aa: CASSLSQAHGYTF
d_gene: TRBD1; j_gene: TRBJ2-7; v_gene: TRBV6-1; abundance: few; CDR3nt: TGTGCCAGCAGTCAGTACGACAGGGGGAGCTACGAGCAGTACTTC; CDR3aa: CASSQYDRGSYEQYF
d_gene: -; j_gene: TRBJ2-2; v_gene: TRBV27; abundance: -; CDR3nt: TGTGCCAGCAGTTTAAGTGTGGGGTGGAACACCGGGGAGCTGTTTTTT; CDR3aa: CASSLSVGWNTGELFF
d_gene: -; j_gene: TRBJ2-7; v_gene: TRBV10-3; abundance: -; CDR3nt: TGTGCCATCAGTGCGCAGGATCCCTACGAGCAGTACTTC; CDR3aa: CAISAQDPYEQYF
d_gene: TRBD1; j_gene: TRBJ2-7; v_gene: TRBV5-1; abundance: -; CDR3nt: TGCGCCAGCAGCTTGGAAAAGGCAGGGGGCTCCTACGAGCAGTACTTC; CDR3aa: CASSLEKAGGSYEQYF
d_gene: -; j_gene: TRBJ2-1; v_gene: TRBV7-6; abundance: -; CDR3nt: TGTGCCAGCAGCCCCGTCGGGGGAAGCGACAATGAGCAGTTCTTC; CDR3aa: CASSPVGGSDNEQFF
d_gene: TRBD1; j_gene: TRBJ2-7; v_gene: TRBV5-4; abundance: -; CDR3nt: TGTGCCAGCAGAAAGGGACAGGGGGACACCTACGAGCAGTACTTC; CDR3aa: CASRKGQGDTYEQYF
d_gene: -; j_gene: TRBJ1-2; v_gene: TRBV7-9; abundance: -; CDR3nt: TGTGCCAGCAGCTTAACCAGCCGCTCTAACTATGGCTACACCTTC; CDR3aa: CASSLTSRSNYGYTF
d_gene: -; j_gene: TRBJ2-1; v_gene: TRBV19; abundance: -; CDR3nt: TGTGCCAGTAGTATAGGCGCGTCCTACAATGAGCAGTTCTTC; CDR3aa: CASSIGASYNEQFF
d_gene: -; j_gene: TRBJ2-5; v_gene: TRBV2; abundance: -; CDR3nt: TGTGCCAGCAGTGTTGACAGGCTAGGGGAGACCCAGTACTTC; CDR3aa: CASSVDRLGETQYF
d_gene: -; j_gene: TRBJ2-7; v_gene: TRBV11-2; abundance: once; CDR3nt: TGTGCCAGCAGCGCACTAGTCCAGGTTGGGCAGTACTTC; CDR3aa: CASSALVQVGQYF
d_gene: -; j_gene: TRBJ2-2; v_gene: TRBV7-2; abundance: -; CDR3nt: TGTGCCAGCAGCTTTCGTCTTGGGGGGACCGGGGAGCTGTTTTTT; CDR3aa: CASSFRLGGTGELFF
d_gene: -; j_gene: TRBJ2-7; v_gene: TRBV4-1; abundance: -; CDR3nt: TGCGCCAGCAGCCAAGATAAGGGGGGGGCTTTCGTGGAGCAGTACTTC; CDR3aa: CASSQDKGGAFVEQYF
d_gene: -; j_gene: TRBJ2-1; v_gene: TRBV10-3; abundance: -; CDR3nt: TGTGCCATCAGTGGGACCTCCGACAATGAGCAGTTCTTC; CDR3aa: CAISGTSDNEQFF
d_gene: -; j_gene: TRBJ1-2; v_gene: TRBV6-1; abundance: once; CDR3nt: TGTGCCAGCAGTCCCGGGACAACTAACTATGGCTACACCTTC; CDR3aa: CASSPGTTNYGYTF
d_gene: TRBD2; j_gene: TRBJ2-2; v_gene: TRBV5-4; abundance: -; CDR3nt: TGTGCCAGCAGCTTGGGAAGCGGGAGGGGAACCGGGGAGCTGTTTTTT; CDR3aa: CASSLGSGRGTGELFF
d_gene: -; j_gene: TRBJ2-3; v_gene: TRBV18; abundance: -; CDR3nt: TGTGCCAGCTCACCACAGGGGGATACGCAGTATTTT; CDR3aa: CASSPQGDTQYF
d_gene: TRBD1; j_gene: TRBJ2-7; v_gene: TRBV10-1; abundance: -; CDR3nt: TGCGCCAGCAATCAAACAGGCCGGGACAGGGTGTGCGAGCAGTACTTC; CDR3aa: CASNQTGRDRVCEQYF
d_gene: -; j_gene: TRBJ1-1; v_gene: TRBV2; abundance: -; CDR3nt: TGTGCCAGCAGTCAAGAATCGAACACTGAAGCTTTCTTT; CDR3aa: CASSQESNTEAFF
d_gene: -; j_gene: TRBJ2-7; v_gene: TRBV27; abundance: once; CDR3nt: TGTGCCAGCAGTCCGGGCCAAACCCCCTACGAGCAGTACTTC; CDR3aa: CASSPGQTPYEQYF
d_gene: TRBD2; j_gene: TRBJ2-3; v_gene: TRBV2; abundance: -; CDR3nt: TGTGCCACCGAATCAACTAGCGGAGGGGCCACAGATACGCAGTATTTT; CDR3aa: CATESTSGGATDTQYF
d_gene: TRBD2; j_gene: TRBJ2-7; v_gene: TRBV14; abundance: -; CDR3nt: TGTGCCAGCAGCCAAGTACAGCGGGGCTCCTACGAGCAGTACTTC; CDR3aa: CASSQVQRGSYEQYF
d_gene: -; j_gene: TRBJ2-1; v_gene: TRBV6-5; abundance: -; CDR3nt: TGTGCCAGCAGTTGGGCGGGTAGCTTCAATGAGCAGTTCTTC; CDR3aa: CASSWAGSFNEQFF
d_gene: -; j_gene: TRBJ2-5; v_gene: TRBV6-6; abundance: -; CDR3nt: TGTGCCAGCAGTTACCAAGAGACCCAGTACTTC; CDR3aa: CASSYQETQYF
d_gene: -; j_gene: TRBJ1-1; v_gene: TRBV5-1; abundance: -; CDR3nt: TGCGCCAGCAGCTTGGCCGGGGACAACACTGAAGCTTTCTTT; CDR3aa: CASSLAGDNTEAFF
d_gene: -; j_gene: TRBJ2-3; v_gene: TRBV10-3; abundance: -; CDR3nt: TGTGCCATCAGTGAGTCGACCGGGGCCGCTACGCAGTATTTT; CDR3aa: CAISESTGAATQYF
d_gene: -; j_gene: TRBJ1-2; v_gene: TRBV6-1; abundance: -; CDR3nt: TGTGCCAGCAGTGATGTCCAGAGCTATGGCTACACCTTC; CDR3aa: CASSDVQSYGYTF
d_gene: -; j_gene: TRBJ2-5; v_gene: TRBV4-3; abundance: -; CDR3nt: TGCGCCAGCAGCCAAGAGTTTCAGGGGATTAGGGAGACCCAGTACTTC; CDR3aa: CASSQEFQGIRETQYF
d_gene: -; j_gene: TRBJ1-5; v_gene: TRBV2; abundance: -; CDR3nt: TGTGCCAGCAGGAAGACAGTGAACCAAAATCAGCCCCAGCATTTT; CDR3aa: CASRKTVNQNQPQHF
d_gene: -; j_gene: TRBJ2-5; v_gene: TRBV7-8; abundance: -; CDR3nt: TGTGCCAGCAGCCTACAGGGAAATCAGGTCACCCAGTACTTC; CDR3aa: CASSLQGNQVTQYF
d_gene: -; j_gene: TRBJ1-1; v_gene: TRBV4-3; abundance: -; CDR3nt: TGCGCCAGCAGCCAAGGCGGGGTGAACACTGAAGCTTTCTTT; CDR3aa: CASSQGGVNTEAFF
d_gene: -; j_gene: TRBJ1-5; v_gene: TRBV20-1; abundance: -; CDR3nt: TGCAGTGCTAGGGGACCGGCCCAGCATTTT; CDR3aa: CSARGPAQHF
d_gene: -; j_gene: TRBJ1-3; v_gene: TRBV6-5; abundance: -; CDR3nt: TGTGCCAGCTCCCAGGGGTACTCTGGAAACACCATATATTTT; CDR3aa: CASSQGYSGNTIYF
d_gene: -; j_gene: TRBJ2-3; v_gene: TRBV7-3; abundance: -; CDR3nt: TGTGCCAGCAGCTCCGCAGGGTGGAATACGCAGTATTTT; CDR3aa: CASSSAGWNTQYF
d_gene: -; j_gene: TRBJ1-2; v_gene: TRBV10-3; abundance: -; CDR3nt: TGTGCCATCAGTGAGTCCGCCACAATCTATGGCTACACCTTC; CDR3aa: CAISESATIYGYTF
d_gene: -; j_gene: TRBJ2-5; v_gene: TRBV2; abundance: -; CDR3nt: TGTGCCAGCAGTGAAGCGAAAGGGCGGAGCGAGTACTTC; CDR3aa: CASSEAKGRSEYF
d_gene: -; j_gene: TRBJ2-1; v_gene: TRBV30; abundance: -; CDR3nt: TGTGCCTGGAGTGTATTGTCCGATGAGCAGTTCTTC; CDR3aa: CAWSVLSDEQFF
d_gene: -; j_gene: TRBJ2-1; v_gene: TRBV4-1; abundance: -; CDR3nt: TGCGCCAGCAGCCAAGGACAGACTATCTCCTACAATGAGCAGTTCTTC; CDR3aa: CASSQGQTISYNEQFF
d_gene: TRBD2; j_gene: TRBJ2-7; v_gene: TRBV7-2; abundance: -; CDR3nt: TGTGCCAGCAGCCCTCGACTAGCGGGAGAGGGATACGAGCAGTACTTC; CDR3aa: CASSPRLAGEGYEQYF
d_gene: TRBD2; j_gene: TRBJ2-5; v_gene: TRBV5-1; abundance: -; CDR3nt: TGCGCCAGCAGCTCCCAGCGGGGTTCGGTAGAGACCCAGTACTTC; CDR3aa: CASSSQRGSVETQYF